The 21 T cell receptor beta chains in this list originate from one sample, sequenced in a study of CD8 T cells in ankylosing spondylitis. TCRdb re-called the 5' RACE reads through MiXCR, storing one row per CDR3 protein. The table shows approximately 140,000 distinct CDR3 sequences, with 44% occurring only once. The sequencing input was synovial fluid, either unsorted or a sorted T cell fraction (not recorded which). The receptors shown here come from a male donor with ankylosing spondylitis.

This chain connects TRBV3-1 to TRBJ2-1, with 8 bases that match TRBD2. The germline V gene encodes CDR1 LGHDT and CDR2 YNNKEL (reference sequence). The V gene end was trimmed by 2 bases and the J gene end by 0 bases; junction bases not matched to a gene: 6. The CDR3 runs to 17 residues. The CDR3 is CASSQQSGRSSYNEQFF. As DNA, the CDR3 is TGTGCCAGCAGCCAACAAAGCGGGAGAAGCTCCTACAATGAGCAGTTCTTC.

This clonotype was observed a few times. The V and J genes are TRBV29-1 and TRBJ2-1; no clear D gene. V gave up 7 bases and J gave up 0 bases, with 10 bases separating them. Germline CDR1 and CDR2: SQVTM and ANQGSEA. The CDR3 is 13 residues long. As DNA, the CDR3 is TGCAGCGAAACAAGGAGCTCCTACAATGAGCAGTTCTTC. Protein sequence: CSETRSSYNEQFF.

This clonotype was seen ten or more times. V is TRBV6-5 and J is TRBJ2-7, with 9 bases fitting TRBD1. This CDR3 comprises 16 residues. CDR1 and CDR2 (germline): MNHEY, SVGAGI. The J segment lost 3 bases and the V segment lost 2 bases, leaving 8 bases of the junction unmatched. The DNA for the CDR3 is TGTGCCAGCAGTTACCGGACAGGGGATGATAGCTACGAGCAGTACTTC. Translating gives CASSYRTGDDSYEQYF.

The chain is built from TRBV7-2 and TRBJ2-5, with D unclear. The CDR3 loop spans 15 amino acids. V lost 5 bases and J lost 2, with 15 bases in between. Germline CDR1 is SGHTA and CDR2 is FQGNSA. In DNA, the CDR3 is TGTGCCAGCAGCCCCCTTATAGGGTGGCAAGAGACCCAGTACTTC. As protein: CASSPLIGWQETQYF. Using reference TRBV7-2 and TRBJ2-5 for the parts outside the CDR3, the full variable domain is GAGVSQSPSNKVTEKGKDVELRCDPISGHTALYWYRQSLGQGLEFLIYFQGNSAPDKSGLPSDRFSAERTGGSVSTLTIQRTQQEDSAVYLCASSPLIGWQETQYFGPGTRLLVL.

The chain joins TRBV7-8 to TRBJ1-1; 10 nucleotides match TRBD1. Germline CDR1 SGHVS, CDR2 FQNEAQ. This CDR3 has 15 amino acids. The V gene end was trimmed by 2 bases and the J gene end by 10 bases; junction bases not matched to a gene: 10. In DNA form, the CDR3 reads TGTGCCAGCAGCTTATCGAGCACCGGGACAGGGGCAGCTTTCTTT. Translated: CASSLSSTGTGAAFF. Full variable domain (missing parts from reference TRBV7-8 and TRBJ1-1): GAGVSQSPRYKVAKRGQDVALRCDPISGHVSLFWYQQALGQGPEFLTYFQNEAQLDKSGLPSDRFFAERPEGSVSTLKIQRTQQEDSAVYLCASSLSSTGTGAAFFGQGTRLTVV.

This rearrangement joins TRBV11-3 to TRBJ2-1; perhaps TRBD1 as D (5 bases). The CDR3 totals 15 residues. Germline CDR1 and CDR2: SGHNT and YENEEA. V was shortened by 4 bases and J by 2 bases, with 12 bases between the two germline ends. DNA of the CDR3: TGTGCCAGCAGCTGGACACCGCCTGCCTACAATGAGCAGTTCTTC. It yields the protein CASSWTPPAYNEQFF.

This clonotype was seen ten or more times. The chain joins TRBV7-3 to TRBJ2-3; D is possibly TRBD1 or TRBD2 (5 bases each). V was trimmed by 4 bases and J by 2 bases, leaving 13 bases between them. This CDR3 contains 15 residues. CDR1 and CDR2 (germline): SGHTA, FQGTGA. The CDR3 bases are TGTGCCAGCAGCTCCGAGACAGACTACACAGATACGCAGTATTTT. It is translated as CASSSETDYTDTQYF.

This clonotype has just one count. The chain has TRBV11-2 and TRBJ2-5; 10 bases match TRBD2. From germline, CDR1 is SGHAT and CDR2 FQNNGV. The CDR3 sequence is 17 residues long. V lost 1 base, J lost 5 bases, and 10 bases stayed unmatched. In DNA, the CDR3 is TGTGCCAGCAGCTTAGGGGGACTAGCGAGCCCCACGGAGACCCAGTACTTC. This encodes CASSLGGLASPTETQYF.

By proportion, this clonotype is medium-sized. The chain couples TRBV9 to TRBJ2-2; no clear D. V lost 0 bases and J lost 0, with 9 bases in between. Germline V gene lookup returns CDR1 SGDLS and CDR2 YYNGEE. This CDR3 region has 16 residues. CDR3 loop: CASSVGTESNTGELFF. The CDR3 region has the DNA TGTGCCAGCAGCGTAGGAACAGAATCGAACACCGGGGAGCTGTTTTTT. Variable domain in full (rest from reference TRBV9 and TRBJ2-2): DSGVTQTPKHLITATGQRVTLRCSPRSGDLSVYWYQQSLDQGLQFLIQYYNGEERAKGNILERFSAQQFPDLHSELNLSSLELGDSALYFCASSVGTESNTGELFFGEGSRLTVL.

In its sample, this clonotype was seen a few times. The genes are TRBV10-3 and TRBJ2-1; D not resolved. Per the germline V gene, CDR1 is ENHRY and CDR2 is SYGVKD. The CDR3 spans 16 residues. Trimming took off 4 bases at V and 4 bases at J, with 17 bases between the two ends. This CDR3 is CAISVLGPWEYNEQFF. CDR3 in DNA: TGTGCCATCAGTGTCCTTGGGCCATGGGAATACAATGAGCAGTTCTTC.

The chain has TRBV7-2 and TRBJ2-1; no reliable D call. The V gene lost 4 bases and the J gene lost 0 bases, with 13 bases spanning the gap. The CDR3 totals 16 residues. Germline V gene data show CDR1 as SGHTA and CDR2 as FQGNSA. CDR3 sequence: CASSYLQVGSYNEQFF. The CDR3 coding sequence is TGTGCCAGCAGCTATCTTCAGGTTGGCTCCTACAATGAGCAGTTCTTC.

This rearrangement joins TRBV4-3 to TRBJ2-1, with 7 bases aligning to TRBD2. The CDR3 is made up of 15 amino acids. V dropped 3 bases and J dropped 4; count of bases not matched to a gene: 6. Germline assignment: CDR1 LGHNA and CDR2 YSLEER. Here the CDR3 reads CASSQSPGGYNEQFF. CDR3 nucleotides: TGCGCCAGCAGCCAGTCTCCCGGGGGGTACAATGAGCAGTTCTTC.

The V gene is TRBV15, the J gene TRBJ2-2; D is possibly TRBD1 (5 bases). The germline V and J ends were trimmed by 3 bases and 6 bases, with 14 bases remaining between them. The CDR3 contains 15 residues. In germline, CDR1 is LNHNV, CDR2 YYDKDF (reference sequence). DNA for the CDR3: TGTGCCACCAGCAGGGGCTCCAGGGAACCCGGGGAGCTGTTTTTT. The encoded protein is CATSRGSREPGELFF.

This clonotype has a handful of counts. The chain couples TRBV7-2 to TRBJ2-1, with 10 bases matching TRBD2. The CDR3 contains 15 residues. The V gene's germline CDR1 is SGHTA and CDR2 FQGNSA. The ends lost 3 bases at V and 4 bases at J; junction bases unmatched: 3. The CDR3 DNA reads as TGTGCCAGCAGCTTGGGGACTAGCGTATACAATGAGCAGTTCTTC. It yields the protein CASSLGTSVYNEQFF.

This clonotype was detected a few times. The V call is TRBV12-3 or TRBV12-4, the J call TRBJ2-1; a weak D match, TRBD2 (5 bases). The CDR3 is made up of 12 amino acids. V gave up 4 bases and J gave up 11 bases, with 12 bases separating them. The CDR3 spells CASSSLAPKQFF. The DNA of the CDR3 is TGTGCCAGCAGTTCCCTAGCACCGAAGCAGTTCTTC.

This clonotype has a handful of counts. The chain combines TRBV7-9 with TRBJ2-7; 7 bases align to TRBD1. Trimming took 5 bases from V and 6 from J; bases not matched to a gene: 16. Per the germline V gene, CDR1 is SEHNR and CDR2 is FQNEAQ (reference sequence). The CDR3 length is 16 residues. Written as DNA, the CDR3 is TGTGCCAGCAGCCTGATCTGGACAGGAGAACCCGGCGAGCAGTACTTC. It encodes CASSLIWTGEPGEQYF. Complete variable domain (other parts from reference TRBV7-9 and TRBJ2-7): DTGVSQNPRHKITKRGQNVTFRCDPISEHNRLYWYRQTLGQGPEFLTYFQNEAQLEKSRLLSDRFSAERPKGSFSTLEIQRTEQGDSAMYLCASSLIWTGEPGEQYFGPGTRLTVT.

CDR3 amino acids: CASSQDIVGTGTGETQYF. The CDR3 nucleotides are TGCGCCAGCAGCCAAGATATCGTGGGGACAGGGACGGGGGAGACCCAGTACTTC. V usage is TRBV4-3 and J usage is TRBJ2-5; 9 nucleotides align to TRBD1. This CDR3 is 18 amino acids long. V was clipped by 0 bases and J by 5 bases; unmatched bases: 13. Germline V CDR1 and CDR2: LGHNA, YSLEER.

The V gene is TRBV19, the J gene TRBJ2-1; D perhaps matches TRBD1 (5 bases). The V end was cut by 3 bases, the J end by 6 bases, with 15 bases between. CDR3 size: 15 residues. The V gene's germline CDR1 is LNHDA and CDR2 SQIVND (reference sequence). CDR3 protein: CASSITETVGNEQFF. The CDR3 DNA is TGTGCCAGTAGTATCACCGAGACAGTAGGCAATGAGCAGTTCTTC.

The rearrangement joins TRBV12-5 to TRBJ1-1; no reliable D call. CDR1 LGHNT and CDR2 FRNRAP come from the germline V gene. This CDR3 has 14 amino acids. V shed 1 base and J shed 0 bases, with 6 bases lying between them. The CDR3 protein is CASGLGRLNTEAFF. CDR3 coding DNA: TGTGCTAGTGGTTTGGGACGGCTGAACACTGAAGCTTTCTTT.

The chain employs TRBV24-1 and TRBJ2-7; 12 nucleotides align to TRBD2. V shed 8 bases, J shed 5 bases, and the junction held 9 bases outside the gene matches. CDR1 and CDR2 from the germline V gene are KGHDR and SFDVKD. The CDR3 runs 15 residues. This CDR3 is CATIAGLAGGNEQYF. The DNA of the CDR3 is TGTGCCACCATTGCGGGACTAGCGGGTGGCAACGAGCAGTACTTC.

The CDR3 sequence is CASSPGRGLGNTEAFF. CDR3 nucleotide sequence: TGTGCCAGCAGCCCTGGAAGGGGGCTTGGGAACACTGAAGCTTTCTTT. V and J are TRBV7-9 and TRBJ1-1; 7 bases are shared with TRBD1. The ends lost 5 bases at V and 1 base at J; junction bases unmatched: 10. Looked up from germline, CDR1 is SEHNR and CDR2 is FQNEAQ (reference sequence). This CDR3 has 16 amino acids.